The T cell receptor (beta chain) described here comes from a study of cytomegalovirus exposure and HLA in healthy donors. 60 Vbeta and 13 Jbeta primers were used in PCR. TCRdb's table, derived via immunoSEQ multiplex PCR, lists solely in-frame clones and lacks some. Of about 160,000 clones listed, roughly 80% are singletons. The sequence came from a girl aged 2-10 years in good health and CMV-seropositive. The sample taken for sequencing was PBMCs.

DNA of the CDR3: TGTGCCAGCAGCCCCTTACTCGGGACTAGGAGATCAGATACGCAGTATTTT. This translates into CASSPLLGTRRSDTQYF. The chain links TRBV16 to TRBJ2-3; 8 positions agree with TRBD2. The germline gives CDR1 KGHSY, CDR2 FQNENV. V was pared by 4 bases and J by 4 bases, with 13 bases of the junction left unmatched. The CDR3 is 17 amino acids.